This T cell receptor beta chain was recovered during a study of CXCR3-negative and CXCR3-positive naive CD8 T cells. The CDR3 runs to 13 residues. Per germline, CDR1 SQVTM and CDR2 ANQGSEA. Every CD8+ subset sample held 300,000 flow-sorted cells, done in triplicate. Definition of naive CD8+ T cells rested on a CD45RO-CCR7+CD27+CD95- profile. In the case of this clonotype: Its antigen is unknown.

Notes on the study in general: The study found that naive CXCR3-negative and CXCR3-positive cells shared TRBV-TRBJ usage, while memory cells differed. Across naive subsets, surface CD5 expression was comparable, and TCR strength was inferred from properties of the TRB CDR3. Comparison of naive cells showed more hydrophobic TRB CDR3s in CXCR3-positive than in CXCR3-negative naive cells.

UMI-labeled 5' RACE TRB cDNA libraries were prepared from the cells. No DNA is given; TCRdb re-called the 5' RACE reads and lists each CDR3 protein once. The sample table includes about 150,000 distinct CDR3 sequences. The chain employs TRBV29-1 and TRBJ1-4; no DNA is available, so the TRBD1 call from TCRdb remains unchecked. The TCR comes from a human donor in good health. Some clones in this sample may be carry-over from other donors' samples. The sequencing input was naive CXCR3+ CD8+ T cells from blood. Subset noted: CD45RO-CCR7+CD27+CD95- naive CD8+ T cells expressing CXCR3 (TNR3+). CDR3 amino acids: CSVRGGTGGKLFF.